A single sample gave rise to the 24 T cell receptor beta chains below, sequenced in a study of PD-L1 blockade in urothelial cancer. Clones were read by immunoSEQ multiplex PCR, and TCRdb kept only the in-frame ones, dropping some. In the table there are 35,000 to 45,000 clones, roughly 77% of which are singletons. Here the sequenced sample was PBMCs, taken around atezolizumab (anti-PD-L1) treatment. All receptors come from a man between 65 and 85 years old with urothelial cancer.

There are a few counts of this clone. CDR3 sequence reads: CAWRRLVVMNTEAFF. The CDR3, as DNA: TGTGCCTGGAGGCGGCTAGTGGTAATGAACACTGAAGCTTTCTTT. This sequence joins TRBV30 and TRBJ1-1; no reliable D call. Looked up from germline, CDR1 is GTSNPN and CDR2 is SVGIG (reference sequence). V gave up 3 bases and J gave up 0 bases, with 14 bases separating them. The CDR3 contains 15 residues.

This clone appeared once. The chain has TRBV7-9 and TRBJ1-4, with D hard to call. The CDR3 consists of 13 residues. Looked up from germline, CDR1 is SEHNR and CDR2 is FQNEAQ (reference sequence). V gave up 8 bases and J gave up 8 bases, with 15 bases separating them. This CDR3 reads CASGGASEEKLFF. The CDR3 nucleotides read TGTGCCAGCGGCGGAGCGTCGGAGGAAAAACTGTTTTTT.

The chain uses TRBV15 and TRBJ1-2; a weak D match, TRBD1 (5 bases). Trimming left V 0 bases short and J 8 bases short, with 13 bases between. This CDR3 spans 14 amino acids. Germline-derived CDR1 and CDR2 are LNHNV and YYDKDF (reference sequence). In nucleotides, the CDR3 is TGTGCCACCAGCAGAGATTCCCAGGGCTCGGGCTACACCTTC. It specifies CATSRDSQGSGYTF.

This clone is labeled as medium-sized. The rearrangement uses TRBV4-3 and TRBJ2-1; TRBD2 agrees at 10 bases. The CDR3 runs to 15 residues. After removal of 0 bases from V and 7 bases from J, the junction contained 3 bases not matched to a gene. CDR1 and CDR2 (germline): LGHNA, YSLEER. CDR3 protein: CASSQELAGPNEQFF. The CDR3 nucleotides are TGCGCCAGCAGCCAAGAACTAGCGGGACCTAATGAGCAGTTCTTC.

The chain joins TRBV6-1 to TRBJ2-5; 8 nucleotides agree with TRBD1. Germline-derived CDR1 and CDR2 are MNHNS and SASEGT. J was trimmed by 5 bases and V by 2 bases; bases with no gene match: 4. The CDR3 is 14 amino acids. The CDR3: CASSEPTGGETQYF. The CDR3 DNA reads TGTGCCAGCAGTGAACCCACAGGGGGTGAGACCCAGTACTTC.

The J gene is TRBJ2-5, the V gene TRBV4-3; 11 bases match TRBD1. In germline, CDR1 is LGHNA, CDR2 YSLEER. The CDR3 totals 16 residues. The V gene end was trimmed by 3 bases and the J gene end by 2 bases; junction bases not matched to a gene: 5. DNA for the CDR3: TGCGCCAGCAGCCATCGGACAGGGGGCTGGCAAGAGACCCAGTACTTC. Protein: CASSHRTGGWQETQYF.

V usage is TRBV5-4 and J usage is TRBJ2-5; 8 bases align to TRBD1. Germline values: CDR1 SGHNT, CDR2 YYREEE (reference sequence). The V and J ends lost 4 bases and 4 bases, in that order; junction bases with no gene match: 9. This CDR3 has 15 residues. The CDR3 is CASSAGLTGGETQYF. In DNA form, the CDR3 reads TGTGCCAGCAGCGCGGGACTCACAGGGGGAGAGACCCAGTACTTC.

The rearrangement joins TRBV5-8 to TRBJ2-7; 8 bases line up with TRBD2. CDR1 SGHTS and CDR2 YDEGEE come from the germline V gene. Losses at the gene ends were 3 bases for V and 1 base for J; bases not matched to a gene: 3. The CDR3 runs to 14 residues. Here the CDR3 reads CASSSAGVSYEQYF. CDR3 coding DNA: TGTGCCAGCAGCTCAGCGGGAGTGTCCTACGAGCAGTACTTC.

CDR3 sequence reads: CASSSEAGGSYEQYF. DNA of the CDR3: TGCGCCAGCAGCTCAGAGGCAGGAGGCTCCTACGAGCAGTACTTC. The chain employs TRBV5-1 and TRBJ2-7, with D possibly TRBD2 on 5 matching bases. There are 15 residues in the CDR3. Trimming took 3 bases from V and 0 from J, leaving 13 bases between them. Germline CDR1 SGHRS, CDR2 YFSETQ.

The chain recombines TRBV7-9 with TRBJ2-1, with 12 nucleotides matching TRBD2. Unmatched junction bases numbered 4, after V lost 4 bases and J lost 12 bases. CDR3 length: 13 amino acids. Per the germline V gene, CDR1 is SEHNR and CDR2 is FQNEAQ (reference sequence). CDR3 in amino acids: CASSSSGRAGQFF. The CDR3 region has the DNA TGTGCCAGCAGCTCTAGCGGGAGGGCCGGGCAGTTCTTC.

The genes are TRBV5-5 and TRBJ2-7; 13 nucleotides match TRBD2. The ends lost 0 bases at V and 6 bases at J; junction bases unmatched: 0. The CDR3 has 14 residues. The germline V gene has CDR1 SGHKS and CDR2 YYEKEE (reference sequence). CDR3 protein: CASSLGLAGGEQYF. CDR3 nucleotides: TGTGCCAGCAGCTTGGGACTAGCGGGAGGCGAGCAGTACTTC. The full variable domain, rest sourced from reference TRBV5-5 and TRBJ2-7, is DAGVTQSPTHLIKTRGQQVTLRCSPISGHKSVSWYQQVLGQGPQFIFQYYEKEERGRGNFPDRFSARQFPNYSSELNVNALLLGDSALYLCASSLGLAGGEQYFGPGTRLTVT.

This clone came up a few times. The chain combines TRBV6-1 with TRBJ2-7; 11 nucleotides agree with TRBD2. Unmatched junction bases numbered 6, after V lost 5 bases and J lost 6 bases. Germline V gives CDR1 MNHNS, CDR2 SASEGT. This CDR3 spans 14 amino acids. For the CDR3, the DNA is TGTGCCAGCAGTAAACTAGCGGGAGAAGGCGAGCAGTACTTC. Residues: CASSKLAGEGEQYF.

This clone was detected a few times. The rearrangement links TRBV19 to TRBJ2-6; D is unclear. Trimming shortened V by 5 bases and J by 0 bases, and 5 bases separated the two germline ends. This CDR3 is 14 amino acids long. The V gene's germline CDR1 is LNHDA and CDR2 SQIVND (reference sequence). The CDR3 nucleotides are TGTGCCAGTAGTCGTTCCTCTGGGGCCAACGTCCTGACTTTC. This sequence encodes CASSRSSGANVLTF.

The V gene is TRBV9, the J gene TRBJ2-3, with D tentatively TRBD2 (5 bases). Germline loops: CDR1 SGDLS, CDR2 YYNGEE. This CDR3 spans 15 amino acids. The V gene lost 4 bases and the J gene lost 2 bases, with 14 bases spanning the gap. CDR3 DNA: TGTGCCAGCAGCTCCGGGCGAGGGTACACAGATACGCAGTATTTT. Protein: CASSSGRGYTDTQYF.

The rearrangement joins TRBV19 to TRBJ2-7; weak D call: TRBD2 (6 bases). Germline CDR1 is LNHDA and CDR2 is SQIVND (reference sequence). The CDR3 extends over 15 amino acids. Trimming pared 3 bases from V and 0 bases from J, leaving 12 bases between. CDR3 region: CASSIGDGSSYEQYF. The CDR3 nucleotides read TGTGCCAGTAGTATCGGGGACGGGAGCTCCTACGAGCAGTACTTC.

V and J are TRBV6-5 and TRBJ2-1, with D perhaps matching TRBD2 (7 bases). There are 15 residues in the CDR3. V shed 6 bases and J shed 9 bases, with 21 bases lying between them. Germline values: CDR1 MNHEY, CDR2 SVGAGI. As DNA, the CDR3 is TGTGCCAGCAGGAGGGGGGGGACCAGTGGGGGTGAGCAGTTCTTC. Translated, it gives CASRRGGTSGGEQFF.

The chain uses TRBV4-1 and TRBJ2-1, with TRBD2 identical over 11 bases. There are 16 residues in the CDR3. The V gene's germline CDR1 is MGHRA and CDR2 YSYEKL. J lost 3 bases, V lost 4 bases, and 5 bases had no gene match. CDR3 sequence (DNA): TGCGCCAGCAGCCGCCCACTAGCGGGAGTCTACAATGAGCAGTTCTTC. Translating gives CASSRPLAGVYNEQFF.

This clone has a single count. V usage is TRBV27 and J usage is TRBJ2-6; D ambiguous. This CDR3 is 14 amino acids long. V was trimmed by 5 bases and J by 0 bases, leaving 5 bases between them. Germline V lookup: CDR1 MNHEY, CDR2 SMNVEV (reference sequence). The CDR3 loop reads CASSMYSGANVLTF. In DNA, the CDR3 is TGTGCCAGCAGTATGTACTCTGGGGCCAACGTCCTGACTTTC.

The chain carries TRBV30 and TRBJ2-7; 10 bases agree with TRBD2. The ends lost 4 bases at V and 5 bases at J; junction bases unmatched: 8. The CDR3 is 14 residues long. Germline V CDR1 and CDR2: GTSNPN, SVGIG (reference sequence). The CDR3 DNA is TGTGCCTGGAAAGGGAGCGGGAGGGGCCACGAGCAGTACTTC. Its protein is CAWKGSGRGHEQYF. The variable domain in full, completed from reference TRBV30 and TRBJ2-7, reads SQTIHQWPATLVQPVGSPLSLECTVEGTSNPNLYWYRQAAGRGLQLLFYSVGIGQISSEVPQNLSASRPQDRQFILSSKKLLLSDSGFYLCAWKGSGRGHEQYFGPGTRLTVT.

V gene TRBV19 combines with J gene TRBJ1-2; the match to TRBD1 covers 9 bases. Germline CDR1 is LNHDA and CDR2 is SQIVND (reference sequence). There are 19 residues in the CDR3. Trimming removed 6 bases from V and 7 bases from J; junction bases left unmatched: 24. CDR3 loop: CASRMIRVGTGSTFGGYTF. Here the CDR3 DNA reads TGTGCCAGTAGGATGATAAGAGTCGGGACAGGGTCGACTTTCGGTGGCTACACCTTC.

V gene TRBV28 combines with J gene TRBJ1-3; 8 bases line up with TRBD1. CDR1 is MDHEN and CDR2 is SYDVKM in the germline V gene. This CDR3 is built from 17 residues. J lost 0 bases, V lost 5 bases, and 9 bases had no gene match. CDR3 DNA: TGTGCCAGCAGTCCACGAGGACAGGGCAGCTCTGGAAACACCATATATTTT. Its translation is CASSPRGQGSSGNTIYF.

A single count supports this clone. The V call is TRBV2, the J call TRBJ2-5, with 7 bases that match TRBD2. Germline loops: CDR1 SNHLY, CDR2 FYNNEI. V gave up 2 bases and J gave up 3 bases; unmatched junction bases: 12. This CDR3 spans 17 amino acids. The CDR3 protein is CASSEIGLAEKEETQYF. DNA of the CDR3: TGTGCCAGCAGTGAAATAGGGCTAGCGGAGAAGGAAGAGACCCAGTACTTC.

The chain carries TRBV5-6 and TRBJ2-1, with D perhaps matching TRBD2 (5 bases). Germline values: CDR1 SGHDT, CDR2 YYEEEE. Trimming pared 4 bases from V and 8 bases from J, leaving 19 bases between. The CDR3 length is 15 residues. DNA for the CDR3: TGTGCCAGCAGCAGGACGGGCCTTGAGGGAGATGAGCAGTTCTTC. It encodes CASSRTGLEGDEQFF.

The CDR3: CASSSGIEQFF. CDR3 coding DNA: TGTGCCAGTAGCTCAGGGATAGAGCAGTTCTTC. The rearrangement joins TRBV19 to TRBJ2-1, with D possibly matching TRBD1 (5 bases). CDR3 length: 11 residues. CDR1 is LNHDA and CDR2 is SQIVND in the germline V gene (reference sequence). V shed 6 bases and J shed 10 bases, with 10 bases lying between them.